This TCR beta chain emerged from a study of T cell repertoires in cytomegalovirus infection. As for the study in general: Selected CMV epitopes included recently identified HLA-C-restricted ones as well as well-studied HLA-B-restricted ones.

MiXCR, run by TCRdb on the reads, gives a single entry per CDR3 protein. The sample has 640,000 or so distinct CDR3 sequences; roughly 33% are singletons. The CDR3 loop spans 12 amino acids. With 5 bases removed from V and 3 bases from J, the gap between germline ends came to 11 bases. The germline gives CDR1 SQVTM, CDR2 ANQGSEA. Findings of the study overall: HLA-C-restricted CMV clonotypes gave the most frequent clonotype in two of eight donors. Pooled public TCR beta family frequency picked out CMV carriers with the relevant HLA.

Concerning this clonotype: Its antigen is unidentified.

This TCR was recovered from a human donor in good health (CMV status not recorded). Some clones in this sample may be carry-over from other donors' samples. Sequencing was performed on cultured PBMCs, taken from culture after CMV antigen stimulation. This chain links TRBV29-1 with TRBJ2-7; D is perhaps TRBD1 (6 bases). The DNA for the CDR3 is TGCAGCGTTACGGGACAAAACTACGAGCAGTACTTC. It specifies CSVTGQNYEQYF.